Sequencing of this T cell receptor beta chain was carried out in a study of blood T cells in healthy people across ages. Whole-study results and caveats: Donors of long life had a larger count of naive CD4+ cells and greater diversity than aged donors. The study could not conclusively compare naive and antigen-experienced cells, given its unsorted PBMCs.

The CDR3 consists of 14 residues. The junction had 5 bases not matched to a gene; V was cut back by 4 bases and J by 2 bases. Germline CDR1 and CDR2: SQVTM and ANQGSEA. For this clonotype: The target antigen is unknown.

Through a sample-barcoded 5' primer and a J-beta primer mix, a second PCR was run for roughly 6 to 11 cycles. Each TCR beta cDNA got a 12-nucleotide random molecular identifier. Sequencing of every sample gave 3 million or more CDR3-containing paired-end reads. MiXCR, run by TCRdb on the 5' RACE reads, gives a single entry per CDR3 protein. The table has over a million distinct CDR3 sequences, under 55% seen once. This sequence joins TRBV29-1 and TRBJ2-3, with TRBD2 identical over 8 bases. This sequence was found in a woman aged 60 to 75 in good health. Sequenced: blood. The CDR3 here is CSVAGGGPTDTQYF. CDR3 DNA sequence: TGCAGCGTTGCGGGGGGGGGACCCACAGATACGCAGTATTTT.